This T cell receptor (beta chain) derives from a study of blood T cell repertoires in COVID-19. In the study overall: Collection of acute and convalescent COVID-19 samples took place in the United States, Italy and Spain. PBMCs, B-cell-depleted T cells, or T cells were the source of the cDNA or gDNA that made up the material.

This clone was observed once. The CDR3 consists of 13 residues. The V end was cut by 4 bases, the J end by 2 bases, with 8 bases between. Germline assignment: CDR1 LNHDA and CDR2 SQIVND (reference sequence). Under the authors' procedure: For nucleated cells, counts were estimated from reference gene primer amplification. The repertoire was sequenced with immunoSEQ multiplex PCR; TCRdb's copy has only in-frame clones and lacks some. V, J and clone size are those of that table, while D and trimming were read from the DNA. Found here are about 140,000 clones, about 88% of them singletons; the top ten hold roughly 5%.

The sequence derives from a human donor in a cohort sampled during active COVID-19. The chain is built from TRBV19 and TRBJ2-5; a possible D gene is TRBD1 (5 bases). Material: peripheral blood. CDR3 in amino acids: CASSNQGQETQYF. The CDR3 DNA follows: TGTGCCAGTAGTAACCAGGGACAAGAGACCCAGTACTTC.